The rows below give T cell receptor beta chains drawn from one sample of a study of blood T cell repertoires in COVID-19. This table comes from immunoSEQ multiplex PCR, and its TCRdb copy is limited to in-frame clones, with some not included. The data contain 210,000 or so clones, 81% of them seen just once; the ten biggest clones take up approximately 9%. The sample taken for sequencing was PBMCs or T cells enriched from blood (not recorded which). The receptors come from a woman in her 50s with acute COVID-19. CDR3s include the opening cysteine and the closing phenylalanine or tryptophan. Fields, in order: clone size, D gene, J gene, V gene, CDR3 protein, CDR3 DNA. D genes are given only for firm matches. Expanded clones get a size class; other rows say once, few or many, or leave the size out.

.	.	TRBJ1-6	TRBV19	CASTLWGQNSPLHF	TGTGCCAGTACCCTCTGGGGGCAAAATTCACCCCTCCACTTT
.	.	TRBJ1-1	TRBV19	CASSIIAGGENTEAFF	TGTGCCAGTAGTATCATTGCTGGAGGGGAGAACACTGAAGCTTTCTTT
.	.	TRBJ1-5	TRBV19	CASSILPRGSNQPQHF	TGTGCCAGTAGTATTTTGCCCAGGGGAAGCAATCAGCCCCAGCATTTT
few	TRBD2	TRBJ2-7	TRBV5-5	CASSDPGLASYEQYF	TGTGCCAGCAGCGATCCGGGACTAGCCTCTTACGAGCAGTACTTC
few	TRBD1	TRBJ1-1	TRBV3-1/TRBV3-2	CASSHRQGAAAFF	TGTGCCAGCAGCCACAGACAGGGGGCGGCAGCTTTCTTT
once	TRBD2	TRBJ2-3	TRBV15	CATSREGGGAPRVTDTQYF	TGTGCCACCAGCAGGGAAGGCGGGGGGGCCCCCAGAGTCACAGATACGCAGTATTTT
once	.	TRBJ2-7	TRBV9	CASSVGGGSNSYEQYF	TGTGCCAGCAGCGTAGGCGGGGGCAGTAACTCCTACGAGCAGTACTTC
.	TRBD2	TRBJ2-1	TRBV2	CASRGSSGIYNEQFF	TGTGCCAGCAGGGGCTCTAGCGGAATATACAATGAGCAGTTCTTC
.	.	TRBJ1-6	TRBV9	CASSARNMGSPLHF	TGTGCCAGCAGCGCGAGGAACATGGGTTCACCCCTCCACTTT
few	.	TRBJ2-7	TRBV11-2	CASSLDLPRAPVFYEQYF	TGTGCCAGCAGCTTAGATCTCCCGAGGGCACCGGTCTTCTACGAGCAGTACTTC
.	TRBD1	TRBJ1-3	TRBV6-5	CASRPQGVTGNTIYF	TGTGCCAGCAGACCGCAGGGGGTTACTGGAAACACCATATATTTT
.	.	TRBJ1-1	TRBV18	CASSSIPGMNTEAFF	TGTGCCAGCTCATCAATCCCAGGGATGAACACTGAAGCTTTCTTT
.	TRBD2	TRBJ2-3	TRBV27	CASSSGTSGILTDTQYF	TGTGCCAGCAGTTCCGGGACTAGCGGGATCCTCACAGATACGCAGTATTTT
.	.	TRBJ2-6	TRBV4-1	CASSSWGRNSGANVLTF	TGCGCCAGCAGCTCGTGGGGCCGTAACTCTGGGGCCAACGTCCTGACTTTC
once	.	TRBJ2-3	TRBV7-8	CASSPNGGAGDTQYF	TGTGCCAGCAGCCCCAATGGGGGGGCGGGGGATACGCAGTATTTT
once	.	TRBJ2-7	TRBV4-2	CASSVRRGSSYEQYF	TGTGCCAGCAGCGTGCGGCGGGGCAGCTCCTACGAGCAGTACTTC
.	TRBD2	TRBJ2-7	TRBV5-1	CASSVAGTSRTYEQYF	TGCGCCAGCAGCGTAGCCGGGACTAGCCGTACCTACGAGCAGTACTTC
few	.	TRBJ2-7	TRBV5-1	CASSLGWEDREQYF	TGCGCCAGCAGCCTGGGGTGGGAGGATCGCGAGCAGTACTTC
.	.	TRBJ2-2	TRBV5-6	CASSSRDSRMMGELFF	TGTGCCAGCAGCAGCCGGGACTCCAGAATGATGGGGGAGCTGTTTTTT
.	.	TRBJ1-1	TRBV20-1	CSASGGGGEAFF	TGCAGTGCTAGTGGTGGGGGCGGTGAAGCTTTCTTT
.	.	TRBJ2-1	TRBV21-1	CASSGAKDRLCSYNEQFF	TGTGCCAGCAGCGGGGCCAAAGACAGGCTGTGTTCCTACAATGAGCAGTTCTTC
.	TRBD2	TRBJ2-3	TRBV7-3	CASRAGLSADTQYF	TGTGCCAGCAGGGCGGGACTATCGGCAGATACGCAGTATTTT
.	TRBD2	TRBJ2-2	TRBV28	CASSLAGVHTGELFF	TGTGCCAGCAGTTTAGCGGGAGTCCACACCGGGGAGCTGTTTTTT
once	TRBD1	TRBJ1-4	TRBV7-2	CASSRSTGVGEKLFF	TGTGCCAGCAGCCGTAGCACAGGGGTTGGGGAAAAACTGTTTTTT